This TCR beta chain was sequenced in a study of neurological immune-mediated disorders. This clonotype was detected many times. Looked up from germline, CDR1 is MNHEY and CDR2 is SVGAGI. CDR3 length: 14 residues. The V and J ends lost 0 bases and 3 bases respectively, with 8 bases between them. TCRdb re-called the 5' RACE reads with MiXCR, one entry per CDR3 protein. Of 50,000 to 60,000 distinct CDR3 sequences in the sample, more than 3% were seen once. This clonotype originated in a woman between 35 and 50 years old with multiple sclerosis. Input material: CD4+ T cells from blood. The J gene is TRBJ2-5, the V gene TRBV6-5; D not resolved. The CDR3 here is CASSYSRAEETQYF. The CDR3 DNA reads as TGTGCCAGCAGTTACTCGAGAGCAGAAGAGACCCAGTACTTC.